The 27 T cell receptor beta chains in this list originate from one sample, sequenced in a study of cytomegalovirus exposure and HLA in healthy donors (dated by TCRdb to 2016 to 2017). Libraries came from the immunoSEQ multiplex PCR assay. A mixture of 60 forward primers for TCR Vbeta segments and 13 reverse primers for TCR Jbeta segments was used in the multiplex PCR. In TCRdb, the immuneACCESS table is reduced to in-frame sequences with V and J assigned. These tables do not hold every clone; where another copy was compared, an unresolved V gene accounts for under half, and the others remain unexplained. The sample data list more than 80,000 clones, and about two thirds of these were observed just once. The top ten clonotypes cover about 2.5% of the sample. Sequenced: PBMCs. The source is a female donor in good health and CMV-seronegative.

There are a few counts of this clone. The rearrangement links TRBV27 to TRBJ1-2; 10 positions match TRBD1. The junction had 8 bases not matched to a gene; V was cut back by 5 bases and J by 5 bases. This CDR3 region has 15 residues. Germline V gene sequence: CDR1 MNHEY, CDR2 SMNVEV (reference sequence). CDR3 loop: CASSIGTGDGYGYTF. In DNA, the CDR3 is TGTGCCAGCAGTATCGGGACAGGGGACGGGTATGGCTACACCTTC.

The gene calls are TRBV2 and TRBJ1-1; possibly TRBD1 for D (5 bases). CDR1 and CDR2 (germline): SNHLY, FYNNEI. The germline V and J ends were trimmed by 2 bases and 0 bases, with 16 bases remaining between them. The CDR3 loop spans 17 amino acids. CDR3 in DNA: TGTGCCAGCAGTGAAACGGCAGGGCCAATCTTGAACACTGAAGCTTTCTTT. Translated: CASSETAGPILNTEAFF.

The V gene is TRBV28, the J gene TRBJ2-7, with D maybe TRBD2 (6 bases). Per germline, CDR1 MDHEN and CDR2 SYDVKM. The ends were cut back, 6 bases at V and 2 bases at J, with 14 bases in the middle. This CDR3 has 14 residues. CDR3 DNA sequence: TGTGCCAGCAGCCCCTCCGGGGGAACCTACGAGCAGTACTTC. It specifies CASSPSGGTYEQYF.

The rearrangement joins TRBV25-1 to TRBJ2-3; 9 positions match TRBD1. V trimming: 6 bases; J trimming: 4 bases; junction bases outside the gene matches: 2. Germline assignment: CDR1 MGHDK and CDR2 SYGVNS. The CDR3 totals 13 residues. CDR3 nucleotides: TGTGCCAGCAGCGGGGACAGGGCAGATACGCAGTATTTT. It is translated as CASSGDRADTQYF.

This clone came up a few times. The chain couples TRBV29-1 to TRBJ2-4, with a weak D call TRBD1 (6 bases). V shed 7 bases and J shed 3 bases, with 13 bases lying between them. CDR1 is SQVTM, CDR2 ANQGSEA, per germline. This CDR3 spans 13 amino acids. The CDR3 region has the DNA TGCAGCGCCCGGGACACCTTCAAAAACATTCAGTACTTC. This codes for CSARDTFKNIQYF.

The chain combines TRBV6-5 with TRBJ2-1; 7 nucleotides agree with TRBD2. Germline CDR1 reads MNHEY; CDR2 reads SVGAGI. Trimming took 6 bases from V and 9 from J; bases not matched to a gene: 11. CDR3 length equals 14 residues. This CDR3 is CASSRTGGWGEQFF. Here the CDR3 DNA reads TGTGCCAGCAGCCGCACGGGAGGTTGGGGTGAGCAGTTCTTC.

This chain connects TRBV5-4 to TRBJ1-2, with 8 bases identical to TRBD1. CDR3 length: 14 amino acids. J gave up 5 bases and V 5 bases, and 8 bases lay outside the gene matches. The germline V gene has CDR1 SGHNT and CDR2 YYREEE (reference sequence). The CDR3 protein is CASRIQGAVYGYTF. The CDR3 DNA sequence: TGTGCCAGCAGGATTCAGGGGGCTGTTTATGGCTACACCTTC.

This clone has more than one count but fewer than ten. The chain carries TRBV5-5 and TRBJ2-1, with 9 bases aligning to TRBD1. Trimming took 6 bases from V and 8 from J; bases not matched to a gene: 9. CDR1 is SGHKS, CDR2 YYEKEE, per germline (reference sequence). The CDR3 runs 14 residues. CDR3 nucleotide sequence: TGTGCCAGCACCTTATTACAGGGGGCATATGAGCAGTTCTTC. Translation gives CASTLLQGAYEQFF.

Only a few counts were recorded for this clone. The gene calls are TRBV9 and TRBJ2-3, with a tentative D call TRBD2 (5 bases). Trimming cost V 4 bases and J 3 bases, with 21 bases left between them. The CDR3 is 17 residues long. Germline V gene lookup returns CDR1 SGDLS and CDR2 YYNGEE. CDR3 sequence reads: CASSTRGSPGGTDTQYF. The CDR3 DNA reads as TGTGCCAGCAGCACACGCGGGTCCCCCGGTGGAACAGATACGCAGTATTTT.

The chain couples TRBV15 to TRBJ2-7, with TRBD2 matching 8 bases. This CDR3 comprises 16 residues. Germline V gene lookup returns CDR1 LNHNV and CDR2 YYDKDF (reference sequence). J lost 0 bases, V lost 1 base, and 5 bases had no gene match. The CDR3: CATSRALAGFSYEQYF. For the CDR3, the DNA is TGTGCCACCAGCAGAGCGCTAGCGGGCTTCTCCTACGAGCAGTACTTC.

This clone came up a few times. DNA of the CDR3: TGTGCCAGCAGGGTTACAGGGGTATGGGAGACCCAGTACTTC. Protein sequence: CASRVTGVWETQYF. The V and J genes are TRBV28 and TRBJ2-5; TRBD1 matches 7 bases. The CDR3 contains 14 residues. In germline, CDR1 is MDHEN, CDR2 SYDVKM. With 6 bases clipped from V and 5 bases from J, the junction kept 9 bases outside the gene matches.

The CDR3 coding sequence is TGTGCCAGCAGCTTAGGGCGACAGCAGCAGTACTTC. It translates to CASSLGRQQQYF. The chain carries TRBV7-2 and TRBJ2-7; tentatively, D is TRBD1 (5 bases). Germline V gives CDR1 SGHTA, CDR2 FQGNSA. Between the trimmed V and J ends, which lost 1 base and 8 bases, there was a span of 9 bases. The CDR3 loop spans 12 amino acids.

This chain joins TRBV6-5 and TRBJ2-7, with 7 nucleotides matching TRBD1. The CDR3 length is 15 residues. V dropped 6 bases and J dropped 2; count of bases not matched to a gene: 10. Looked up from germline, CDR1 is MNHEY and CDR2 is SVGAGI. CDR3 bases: TGTGCCAGCAGCTCGGACCGGGACAGACCCTACGAGCAGTACTTC. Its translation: CASSSDRDRPYEQYF.

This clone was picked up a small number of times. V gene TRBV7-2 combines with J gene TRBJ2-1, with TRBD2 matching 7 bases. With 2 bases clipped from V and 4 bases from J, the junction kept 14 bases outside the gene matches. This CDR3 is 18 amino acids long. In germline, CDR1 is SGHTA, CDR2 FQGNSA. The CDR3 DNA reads TGTGCCAGCAGCTTAAGCGGACTAGGCCGGTACCGGTACAATGAGCAGTTCTTC. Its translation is CASSLSGLGRYRYNEQFF.

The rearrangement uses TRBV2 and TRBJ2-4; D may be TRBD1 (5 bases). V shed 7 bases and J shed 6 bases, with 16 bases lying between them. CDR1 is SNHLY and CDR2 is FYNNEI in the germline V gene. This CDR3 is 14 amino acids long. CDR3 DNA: TGTGCCAGCAACCCGCGCAGGGCTTTAAACATTCAGTACTTC. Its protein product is CASNPRRALNIQYF.

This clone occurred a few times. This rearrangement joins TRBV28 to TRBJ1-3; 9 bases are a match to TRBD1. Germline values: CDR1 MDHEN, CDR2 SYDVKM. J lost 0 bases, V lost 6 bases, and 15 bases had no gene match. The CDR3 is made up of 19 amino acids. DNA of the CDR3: TGTGCCAGCAGCTCAATCCGGGACAGGGCCTCCAGCTCTGGAAACACCATATATTTT. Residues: CASSSIRDRASSSGNTIYF.

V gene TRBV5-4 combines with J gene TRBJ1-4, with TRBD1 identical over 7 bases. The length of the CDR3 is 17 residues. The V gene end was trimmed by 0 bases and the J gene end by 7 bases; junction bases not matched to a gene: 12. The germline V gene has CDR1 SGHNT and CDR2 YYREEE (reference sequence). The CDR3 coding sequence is TGTGCCAGCAGCTTGGACGGGACAGCCTTTCGAGGTGAAAAACTGTTTTTT. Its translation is CASSLDGTAFRGEKLFF.

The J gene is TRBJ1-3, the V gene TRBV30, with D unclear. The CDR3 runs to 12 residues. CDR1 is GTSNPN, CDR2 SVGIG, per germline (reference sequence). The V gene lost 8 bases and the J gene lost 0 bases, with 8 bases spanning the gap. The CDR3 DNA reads TGTGCCCTTGCAGACTCTGGAAACACCATATATTTT. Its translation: CALADSGNTIYF. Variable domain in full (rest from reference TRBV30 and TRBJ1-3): SQTIHQWPATLVQPVGSPLSLECTVEGTSNPNLYWYRQAAGRGLQLLFYSVGIGQISSEVPQNLSASRPQDRQFILSSKKLLLSDSGFYLCALADSGNTIYFGEGSWLTVV.

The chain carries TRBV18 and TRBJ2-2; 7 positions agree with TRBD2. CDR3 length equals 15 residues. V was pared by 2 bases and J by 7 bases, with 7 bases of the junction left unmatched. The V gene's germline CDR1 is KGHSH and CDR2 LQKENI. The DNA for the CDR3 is TGTGCCAGCTCACCAGTTCACCGGGGGGACGGGGAGCTGTTTTTT. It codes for CASSPVHRGDGELFF.

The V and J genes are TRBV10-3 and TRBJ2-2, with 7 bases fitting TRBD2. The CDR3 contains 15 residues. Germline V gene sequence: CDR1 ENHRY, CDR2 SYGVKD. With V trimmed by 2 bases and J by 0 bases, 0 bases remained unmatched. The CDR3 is CAISETSANTGELFF. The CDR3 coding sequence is TGTGCCATCAGTGAGACTAGCGCGAACACCGGGGAGCTGTTTTTT.

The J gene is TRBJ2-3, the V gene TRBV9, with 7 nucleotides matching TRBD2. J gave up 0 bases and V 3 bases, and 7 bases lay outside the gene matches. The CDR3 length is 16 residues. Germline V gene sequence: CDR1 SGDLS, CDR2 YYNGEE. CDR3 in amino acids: CASSDKDSGSTDTQYF. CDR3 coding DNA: TGTGCCAGCAGCGACAAGGATAGCGGGAGCACAGATACGCAGTATTTT. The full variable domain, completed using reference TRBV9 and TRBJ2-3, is DSGVTQTPKHLITATGQRVTLRCSPRSGDLSVYWYQQSLDQGLQFLIQYYNGEERAKGNILERFSAQQFPDLHSELNLSSLELGDSALYFCASSDKDSGSTDTQYFGPGTRLTVL.

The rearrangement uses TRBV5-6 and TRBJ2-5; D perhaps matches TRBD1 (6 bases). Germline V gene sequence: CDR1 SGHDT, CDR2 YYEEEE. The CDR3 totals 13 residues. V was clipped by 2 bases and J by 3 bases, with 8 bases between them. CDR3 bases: TGTGCCAGCAGCTTTTGGACAGAAGAGACCCAGTACTTC. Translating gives CASSFWTEETQYF.

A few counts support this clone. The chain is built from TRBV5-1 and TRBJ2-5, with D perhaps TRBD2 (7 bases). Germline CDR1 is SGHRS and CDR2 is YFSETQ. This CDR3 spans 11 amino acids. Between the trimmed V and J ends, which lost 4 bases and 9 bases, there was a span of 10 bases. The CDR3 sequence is CASSLGGPQYF. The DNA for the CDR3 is TGCGCCAGCAGCCTCGGGGGGCCCCAGTACTTC.

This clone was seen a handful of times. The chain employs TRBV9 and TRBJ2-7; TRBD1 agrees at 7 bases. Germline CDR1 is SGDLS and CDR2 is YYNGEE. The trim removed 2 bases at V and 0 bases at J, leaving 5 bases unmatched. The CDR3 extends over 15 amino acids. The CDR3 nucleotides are TGTGCCAGCAGCGTCGGGACAGCGAGCTCCTACGAGCAGTACTTC. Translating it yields CASSVGTASSYEQYF.

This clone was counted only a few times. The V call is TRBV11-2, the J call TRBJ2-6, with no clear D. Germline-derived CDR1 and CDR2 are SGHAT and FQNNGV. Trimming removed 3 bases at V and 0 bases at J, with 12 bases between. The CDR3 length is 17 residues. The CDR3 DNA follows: TGTGCCAGCAGCTTTCGTGGCGGCCTCTCTGGGGCCAACGTCCTGACTTTC. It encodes CASSFRGGLSGANVLTF.

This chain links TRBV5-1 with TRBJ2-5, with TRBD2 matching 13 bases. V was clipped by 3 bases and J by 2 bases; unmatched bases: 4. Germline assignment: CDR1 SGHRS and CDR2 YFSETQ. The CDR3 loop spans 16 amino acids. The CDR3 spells CASSSGGLAGQETQYF. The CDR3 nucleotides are TGCGCCAGCAGCTCGGGGGGACTAGCGGGGCAAGAGACCCAGTACTTC.

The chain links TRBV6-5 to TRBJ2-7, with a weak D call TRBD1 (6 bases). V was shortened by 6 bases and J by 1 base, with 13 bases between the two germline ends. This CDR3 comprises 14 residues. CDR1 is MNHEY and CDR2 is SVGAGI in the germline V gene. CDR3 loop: CASRQGHLSYEQYF. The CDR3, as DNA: TGTGCCAGCAGACAGGGACACCTATCCTACGAGCAGTACTTC.